The next 18 T cell receptor beta chains were all read from a single sample in a study of T cells after yellow fever vaccination. In TCRdb, the 5' RACE reads were re-called with MiXCR into one record per CDR3 protein. The data show around 340,000 distinct CDR3 sequences, with about an eighth seen just once and roughly 3.1% held by the top ten. Specimen: CD4+ T cells sorted from PBMCs, collected 15 days after the yellow fever booster vaccination. The receptors come from a man between 18 and 29 years old who received the YFV17D yellow fever vaccine.

This clonotype occurred a few times. The gene calls are TRBV28 and TRBJ1-2, with a weak D call TRBD1 (5 bases). Germline CDR1 MDHEN, CDR2 SYDVKM. CDR3 size: 13 residues. V was trimmed by 6 bases and J by 8 bases, leaving 16 bases between them. This CDR3 is CASSTLGRTGYTF. The CDR3 DNA reads as TGTGCCAGCAGCACCCTCGGGAGGACAGGCTACACCTTC.

This clonotype was detected ten times or more. V and J are TRBV5-1 and TRBJ1-3; D may be TRBD1 (5 bases). V lost 5 bases and J lost 4, with 13 bases in between. This CDR3 comprises 14 residues. Germline CDR1 reads SGHRS; CDR2 reads YFSETQ. CDR3 region: CASSLDTAGNTIYF. CDR3 bases: TGCGCCAGCAGTCTGGACACTGCGGGAAACACCATATATTTT. The variable domain in full, with the rest retrieved from reference TRBV5-1 and TRBJ1-3, is KAGVTQTPRYLIKTRGQQVTLSCSPISGHRSVSWYQQTPGQGLQFLFEYFSETQRNKGNFPGRFSGRQFSNSRSEMNVSTLELGDSALYLCASSLDTAGNTIYFGEGSWLTVV.

In its sample, this clonotype was seen many times. V is TRBV27 and J is TRBJ1-6, with D possibly being TRBD1 (6 bases). V lost 8 bases and J 3 bases, leaving 17 bases between the germline ends. Germline values: CDR1 MNHEY, CDR2 SMNVEV (reference sequence). CDR3 length equals 16 residues. CDR3 sequence (DNA): TGTGCCAGCGGGGGGCTCGGGCCGGTCTATAATTCACCCCTCCACTTT. This gives the protein CASGGLGPVYNSPLHF.

The chain uses TRBV7-9 and TRBJ1-2; TRBD1 might be the D (5 bases). Germline CDR1 SEHNR, CDR2 FQNEAQ (reference sequence). This CDR3 has 13 amino acids. The germline V and J ends were trimmed by 5 bases and 4 bases, with 11 bases remaining between them. The CDR3 here is CASSLDTVYGYTF. In DNA form, the CDR3 reads TGTGCCAGCAGCCTGGACACCGTCTATGGCTACACCTTC.

The chain couples TRBV5-1 to TRBJ1-1, with D perhaps TRBD1 (5 bases). Germline values: CDR1 SGHRS, CDR2 YFSETQ. This CDR3 region has 14 residues. Trimming stripped 0 bases from V and 11 bases from J, with 17 bases between. The CDR3 DNA reads as TGCGCCAGCAGCTTGGAGGCAGGGATGGGGTCGGCTTTCTTT. Translating it yields CASSLEAGMGSAFF. Combining the CDR3 with reference TRBV5-1 and TRBJ1-1 gives the whole variable domain KAGVTQTPRYLIKTRGQQVTLSCSPISGHRSVSWYQQTPGQGLQFLFEYFSETQRNKGNFPGRFSGRQFSNSRSEMNVSTLELGDSALYLCASSLEAGMGSAFFGQGTRLTVV.

This clonotype was recorded a few times. This chain connects TRBV7-2 to TRBJ2-6, with D uncertain. Germline CDR1 reads SGHTA; CDR2 reads FQGNSA. V shed 7 bases and J shed 2 bases, with 9 bases lying between them. The CDR3 consists of 14 residues. The CDR3 sequence: CASNPLAGANVLTF. DNA of the CDR3: TGTGCCAGCAACCCCCTTGCTGGGGCCAACGTCCTGACTTTC.

In its sample, this clonotype was seen many times. The chain combines TRBV28 with TRBJ1-2; maybe TRBD1 (5 bases). Germline values: CDR1 MDHEN, CDR2 SYDVKM. V was trimmed by 2 bases and J by 6 bases, leaving 25 bases between them. This CDR3 is 18 amino acids long. As DNA, the CDR3 is TGTGCCAGCAGTTTAGGCAGGGCCTTCCGGACGGGGGGTAATGGCTACACCTTC. Residues: CASSLGRAFRTGGNGYTF.

The CDR3 region is CASSQSTGTGDYQPQHF. CDR3 coding DNA: TGTGCCAGCAGCCAATCCACCGGGACAGGGGATTATCAGCCCCAGCATTTT. The J gene is TRBJ1-5, the V gene TRBV3-1; TRBD1 matches at 10 bases. Germline V gives CDR1 LGHDT, CDR2 YNNKEL (reference sequence). J gave up 5 bases and V 2 bases, and 9 bases lay outside the gene matches. This CDR3 is 17 amino acids long.

This clonotype was detected many times. CDR3 sequence: CASSLQPGRTGTDTQYF. DNA of the CDR3: TGCGCCAGCAGCTTGCAGCCCGGTCGAACGGGCACAGATACGCAGTATTTT. This chain links TRBV5-1 with TRBJ2-3; D remains unclear. The germline gives CDR1 SGHRS, CDR2 YFSETQ. The CDR3 length is 17 residues. Trimming shortened V by 1 base and J by 1 base, and 16 bases separated the two germline ends.

In this sample, this clonotype turned up a few times. The rearrangement joins TRBV7-2 to TRBJ2-7, with TRBD1 matching over 8 bases. The CDR3 length is 14 residues. The germline CDR1 and CDR2 sequences are SGHTA and FQGNSA. After removal of 1 base from V and 6 bases from J, the junction contained 5 bases not matched to a gene. The CDR3: CASSLESGGGEQYF. For the CDR3, the DNA is TGTGCCAGCAGCTTAGAGTCAGGGGGCGGCGAGCAGTACTTC.

The V gene is TRBV7-2, the J gene TRBJ2-7, with 7 bases identical to TRBD1. Germline V gene lookup returns CDR1 SGHTA and CDR2 FQGNSA. The CDR3 totals 12 residues. V shed 5 bases and J 8 bases; nucleotides not matched to a gene: 6. This CDR3 is CASSPGQHKQYF. The CDR3 DNA sequence: TGTGCCAGCAGCCCGGGACAGCACAAGCAGTACTTC. The full variable domain, its missing parts supplied by reference TRBV7-2 and TRBJ2-7, is GAGVSQSPSNKVTEKGKDVELRCDPISGHTALYWYRQSLGQGLEFLIYFQGNSAPDKSGLPSDRFSAERTGGSVSTLTIQRTQQEDSAVYLCASSPGQHKQYFGPGTRLTVT.

This clonotype was counted between two and nine times. This chain uses TRBV4-3 with TRBJ1-6; D is uncertain. CDR3 size: 14 residues. Trimming stripped 0 bases from V and 8 bases from J, with 8 bases between. Germline CDR1 reads LGHNA; CDR2 reads YSLEER. CDR3 in amino acids: CASSQEAMDSPLHF. As DNA, the CDR3 is TGCGCCAGCAGCCAAGAGGCGATGGATTCACCCCTCCACTTT.

This clonotype was counted between two and nine times. The chain joins TRBV5-1 to TRBJ2-1; 8 bases fit TRBD1. V was pared by 5 bases and J by 8 bases, with 6 bases of the junction left unmatched. CDR1 is SGHRS and CDR2 is YFSETQ in the germline V gene. The CDR3 loop spans 13 amino acids. The CDR3 DNA reads as TGCGCCAGCAGTATACAGACAGGGGATGAGCAGTTCTTC. Translation: CASSIQTGDEQFF.

This clonotype was recorded many times. The gene calls are TRBV5-5 and TRBJ2-3; a possible D gene is TRBD2 (6 bases). CDR1 is SGHKS, CDR2 YYEKEE, per germline (reference sequence). V dropped 0 bases and J dropped 4 bases, with 12 bases sitting between them. CDR3 length: 15 residues. The CDR3, as DNA: TGTGCCAGCAGCTTGGTCAGCGGGTCCGCAGATACGCAGTATTTT. This translates into CASSLVSGSADTQYF.

There are a few counts of this clonotype. This chain joins TRBV5-5 and TRBJ1-1; tentatively, D is TRBD1 (5 bases). Trimming took off 5 bases at V and 8 bases at J, with 19 bases between the two ends. CDR3 length: 14 amino acids. From germline, CDR1 is SGHKS and CDR2 YYEKEE (reference sequence). Written as DNA, the CDR3 is TGTGCCAGCAGTTCCGGGACGGCGTTCGGGGAAGCTTTCTTT. Residues: CASSSGTAFGEAFF.

The chain joins TRBV10-3 to TRBJ1-1; the D gene is possibly TRBD1 (5 bases). The V end lost 10 bases, the J end lost 5 bases, and 11 bases lay between the germline ends. The CDR3 runs to 11 residues. Germline CDR1 is ENHRY and CDR2 is SYGVKD. The CDR3 protein is CATIRETEAFF. DNA for the CDR3: TGTGCCACCATCAGGGAGACTGAAGCTTTCTTT.

The chain combines TRBV20-1 with TRBJ2-3, with D possibly TRBD1 on 6 matching bases. Germline CDR1 is DFQATT and CDR2 is SNEGSKA (reference sequence). The CDR3 covers 15 residues. The germline V and J ends were trimmed by 4 bases and 4 bases, with 18 bases remaining between them. The CDR3 sequence is CSATKPLTGADTQYF. The CDR3 nucleotides read TGCAGTGCTACCAAACCCCTGACAGGAGCAGATACGCAGTATTTT.

This sequence joins TRBV9 and TRBJ2-2; D unresolved. Germline CDR1 reads SGDLS; CDR2 reads YYNGEE. CDR3 size: 16 residues. V was trimmed by 0 bases and J by 0 bases, leaving 9 bases between them. The CDR3 here is CASSVGGVSNTGELFF. As DNA, the CDR3 is TGTGCCAGCAGCGTAGGTGGGGTATCGAACACCGGGGAGCTGTTTTTT.